This T cell receptor beta chain was captured by sequencing in a study of CD8 T cells in ankylosing spondylitis. Overall study findings and caveats: Clones linked to disease, bearing a CD8+ phenotype, were relatively rare in peripheral blood. A TCR beta motif made of about 8 highly homologous variants seemed typical of ankylosing spondylitis blood. The clones that were linked to disease were reported to be significantly enriched in matched synovial fluid samples from ankylosing spondylitis patients.

Quantitative 5'-RACE with molecular barcodes was used to make the TCR beta libraries. TCRdb processed the 5' RACE reads anew with MiXCR; each CDR3 protein has one entry. Altogether under 300,000 distinct CDR3 sequences are present, about 10% being singletons, with the ten largest covering approximately 6.6%. The V and J ends lost 0 bases and 2 bases respectively, with 8 bases between them. This CDR3 comprises 14 residues. CDR1 ENHRY and CDR2 SYGVKD come from the germline V gene. Points on this clonotype: Its specificity is not known.

The sample consisted of blood, either unsorted or a sorted T cell fraction (not recorded which). V and J are TRBV10-3 and TRBJ2-7; unclear D gene. This clonotype originated in a male donor with ankylosing spondylitis or in good health (not recorded which). This CDR3 reads CAISESRDPYEQYF. The CDR3 DNA reads as TGTGCCATCAGTGAGTCTCGAGATCCCTACGAGCAGTACTTC.